This TCR beta chain was captured by sequencing in a study of Ad26.COV2.S vaccination and SARS-CoV-2 variants. Overall study results and limits: Higher spike-specific TCR breadth was found in vaccine recipients than in placebo recipients. Substantial breadth in spike-specific CD8+ and CD4+ T cell responses was reportedly seen after vaccination. Possible underestimation of total T cell responses by the TCR breadth and depth analyses was noted.

Notes on this clone: Its cognate antigen is unknown.

The CDR3 is 15 amino acids. Trimming pared 0 bases from V and 0 bases from J, leaving 6 bases between. CDR1 LGHDT and CDR2 YNNKEL come from the germline V gene (reference sequence). Indicated treatment: some 19 received Ad26.COV2.S at low or high dose, single or two shots; about 5 received placebo; per-sample allocation not given. Sampling was performed 63 days after the first vaccine or placebo injection. Sequencing was performed with immunoSEQ multiplex PCR; in TCRdb, only in-frame clones are kept and a portion is missing. The sample records 300,000 to 350,000 clones, 75% to 90% being singletons. The sequence was obtained from a person between 18 and 65 years old who received the Ad26.COV2.S COVID-19 vaccine or a placebo. This chain uses TRBV3-1 (or the pseudogene TRBV3-2) with TRBJ1-3; no clear D. The source material was peripheral blood, sampled in a trial of Ad26.COV2.S vaccine versus placebo. The CDR3 reads CASSQELISGNTIYF. CDR3 sequence (DNA): TGTGCCAGCAGCCAAGAGTTAATCTCTGGAAACACCATATATTTT.